The sequence of this TCR beta chain was determined in a study of a mutant IDH1 vaccine in newly diagnosed glioma. Across the study: There were roughly 60% males and approximately 38% females among treated patients, whose mean age was about 40 years.

Method: immunoSEQ multiplex PCR; TCRdb's copy keeps in-frame clones and lacks some. The sample lists roughly 84,000 clones; around 79% were seen once. The time point denotes: baseline, week 1 (first vaccination visit). The treatment is: pre-vaccination baseline after standard-of-care therapy. The source of this sequence is a man aged 35-49 years with glioma. Some clones in this sample may be carry-over from other donors' samples. Sequences were derived from PBMCs, sampled from a glioma patient treated with radiotherapy, temozolomide or both.

The CDR3 DNA sequence: TGTGCCAGCAGTGACGGGAACGGCTACACCTTC. Its translation is CASSDGNGYTF. The chain has TRBV2 and TRBJ1-2; D is undetermined. The ends were cut back, 3 bases at V and 8 bases at J, with 7 bases in the middle. Germline assignment: CDR1 SNHLY and CDR2 FYNNEI. This CDR3 has 11 residues.